These 19 T cell receptor beta chains were sequenced from one sample in a study of blood T cell repertoires in COVID-19. Repertoires were generated with immunoSEQ multiplex PCR, while TCRdb's copy carries only in-frame clones and drops some. Seen here are 160,000 or so clones, approximately 80% observed once, and the top ten hold about 1.5%. The sequenced material came from peripheral blood. Source of these receptors: a human donor in a cohort sampled during active COVID-19.

The chain links TRBV28 to TRBJ2-1; TRBD2 aligns across 10 bases. The CDR3 extends over 15 amino acids. Looked up from germline, CDR1 is MDHEN and CDR2 is SYDVKM. The V and J ends lost 6 bases and 6 bases, in that order; junction bases with no gene match: 8. CDR3 DNA sequence: TGTGCCAGCAGAGGAGGGACTAGCGAGTCCAATGAGCAGTTCTTC. This encodes CASRGGTSESNEQFF.

There are a few counts of this clone. This chain uses TRBV5-6 with TRBJ1-1; 8 bases fit TRBD1. The CDR3 length is 13 residues. In germline, CDR1 is SGHDT, CDR2 YYEEEE. The J segment lost 4 bases and the V segment lost 1 base, leaving 0 bases of the junction unmatched. CDR3 protein: CASSLTGGTEAFF. CDR3 DNA sequence: TGTGCCAGCAGCTTGACAGGGGGCACTGAAGCTTTCTTT.

The rearrangement joins TRBV10-1 to TRBJ2-5, with 11 bases identical to TRBD1. CDR1 is WNHNN and CDR2 is SYGVQD in the germline V gene (reference sequence). J lost 5 bases, V lost 5 bases, and 4 bases had no gene match. CDR3 length: 14 amino acids. CDR3 nucleotides: TGCGCCAGCAGTTCGGGACAGGGGGGGGAGACCCAGTACTTC. Translation: CASSSGQGGETQYF.

This CDR3 is CASSASGGSGELFF. CDR3 in DNA: TGTGCCAGCAGTGCCAGCGGGGGTTCCGGGGAGCTGTTTTTT. The chain joins TRBV2 to TRBJ2-2; TRBD2 matches 8 bases. J lost 6 bases, V lost 4 bases, and 4 bases had no gene match. Per germline, CDR1 SNHLY and CDR2 FYNNEI. The CDR3 length is 14 residues.

This rearrangement joins TRBV4-1 to TRBJ2-7; D gene ambiguous. The germline V gene encodes CDR1 MGHRA and CDR2 YSYEKL. The length of the CDR3 is 15 residues. Trimming removed 0 bases at V and 0 bases at J, with 9 bases between. CDR3 protein: CASSQDDTSSYEQYF. The CDR3 DNA reads TGCGCCAGCAGCCAAGACGACACGAGCTCCTACGAGCAGTACTTC.

The chain uses TRBV7-9 and TRBJ1-1; possibly TRBD1 for D (6 bases). Germline-derived CDR1 and CDR2 are SEHNR and FQNEAQ (reference sequence). The CDR3 runs to 14 residues. V gave up 7 bases and J gave up 1 base, with 13 bases separating them. The CDR3 coding sequence is TGTGCCAGCACGGCGGGGGGCAGGAACACTGAAGCTTTCTTT. Translating it yields CASTAGGRNTEAFF. Supplemented by reference TRBV7-9 and TRBJ1-1, the full variable domain reads DTGVSQNPRHKITKRGQNVTFRCDPISEHNRLYWYRQTLGQGPEFLTYFQNEAQLEKSRLLSDRFSAERPKGSFSTLEIQRTEQGDSAMYLCASTAGGRNTEAFFGQGTRLTVV.

The V gene is TRBV7-3, the J gene TRBJ2-1, with 10 nucleotides matching TRBD2. J lost 9 bases, V lost 0 bases, and 8 bases had no gene match. Per the germline V gene, CDR1 is SGHTA and CDR2 is FQGTGA. This CDR3 contains 16 residues. CDR3 nucleotides: TGTGCCAGCAGCTTAACGGCTAGCGGGAGTTTAGTTGAGCAGTTCTTC. This sequence encodes CASSLTASGSLVEQFF.

A few counts support this clone. The chain is built from TRBV7-2 and TRBJ2-1; TRBD1 matches 7 bases. The CDR3 sequence is 14 residues long. Germline-derived CDR1 and CDR2 are SGHTA and FQGNSA. Trimming cost V 3 bases and J 6 bases; bases outside gene matches: 5. In DNA, the CDR3 is TGTGCCAGCAGCTTGGGATACAGGGGCAATGAGCAGTTCTTC. Encoded protein: CASSLGYRGNEQFF.

V gene TRBV18 combines with J gene TRBJ2-2; the match to TRBD1 covers 7 bases. V was clipped by 3 bases and J by 6 bases; unmatched bases: 13. Germline CDR1 KGHSH, CDR2 LQKENI. The CDR3 is made up of 17 amino acids. The CDR3 DNA follows: TGTGCCAGCTCACCGATTTCAGAACAGGGGTTATCCGGGGAGCTGTTTTTT. This codes for CASSPISEQGLSGELFF.

The chain links TRBV20-1 to TRBJ2-7, with D perhaps TRBD1 (6 bases). The V and J ends lost 3 bases and 1 base respectively, with 16 bases between them. The CDR3 extends over 15 amino acids. Germline loops: CDR1 DFQATT, CDR2 SNEGSKA (reference sequence). The CDR3 sequence is CSASALQGQSYEQYF. The CDR3 nucleotides read TGCAGTGCTAGTGCCCTACAAGGACAGTCCTACGAGCAGTACTTC.

Comment on this clone: This specimen includes other DNA sequences encoding the same CDR3. The chain recombines TRBV6-5 with TRBJ1-2, with a tentative D call TRBD1 (5 bases). The germline V gene encodes CDR1 MNHEY and CDR2 SVGAGI. Trimming took off 2 bases at V and 5 bases at J, with 9 bases between the two ends. CDR3 length: 13 amino acids. In DNA form, the CDR3 reads TGTGCCAGCAGTTACGTGGGGGGGTATGGCTACACCTTC. It specifies CASSYVGGYGYTF.

The J gene is TRBJ2-7, the V gene TRBV6-2 or TRBV6-3, with D possibly TRBD1 on 7 matching bases. The V and J ends lost 5 bases and 7 bases respectively, with 21 bases between them. The germline gives CDR1 MNHEY, CDR2 SVGEGT. The CDR3 spans 15 residues. The CDR3 sequence is CASSQRGQGGGEQYF. The CDR3, as DNA: TGTGCCAGCAGTCAAAGGGGGCAGGGGGGCGGGGAGCAGTACTTC.

This chain joins TRBV9 and TRBJ2-3; D may be TRBD1 (6 bases). V was clipped by 4 bases and J by 6 bases, with 18 bases between them. Germline lookup yields CDR1 SGDLS and CDR2 YYNGEE. The CDR3 is 15 residues long. The CDR3 DNA is TGTGCCAGCAGCCCCCTCGGGCAGGGGCCCGATACGCAGTATTTT. This translates into CASSPLGQGPDTQYF. Full variable domain (outside the CDR3, taken from reference TRBV9 and TRBJ2-3): DSGVTQTPKHLITATGQRVTLRCSPRSGDLSVYWYQQSLDQGLQFLIQYYNGEERAKGNILERFSAQQFPDLHSELNLSSLELGDSALYFCASSPLGQGPDTQYFGPGTRLTVL.

The chain recombines TRBV5-1 with TRBJ2-7, with 10 nucleotides matching TRBD1. The CDR3 consists of 15 residues. V trimming: 0 bases; J trimming: 5 bases; junction bases outside the gene matches: 5. CDR1 is SGHRS and CDR2 is YFSETQ in the germline V gene. Here the CDR3 DNA reads TGCGCCAGCAGCTTGGATGGGACAGGGGCCGACGAGCAGTACTTC. Protein product: CASSLDGTGADEQYF.

V usage is TRBV7-2 and J usage is TRBJ1-2; D perhaps matches TRBD1 (5 bases). The CDR3 sequence is 14 residues long. V dropped 5 bases and J dropped 8 bases, with 18 bases sitting between them. The germline gives CDR1 SGHTA, CDR2 FQGNSA. CDR3 in DNA: TGTGCCAGCAGCCTCGCGGGGCCCTCTATGGGCTACACCTTC. Translated, it gives CASSLAGPSMGYTF. Variable domain in full (rest from reference TRBV7-2 and TRBJ1-2): GAGVSQSPSNKVTEKGKDVELRCDPISGHTALYWYRQSLGQGLEFLIYFQGNSAPDKSGLPSDRFSAERTGGSVSTLTIQRTQQEDSAVYLCASSLAGPSMGYTFGSGTRLTVV.

The chain couples TRBV5-4 to TRBJ1-4; D is uncertain. The CDR3 is 14 residues long. Germline V lookup: CDR1 SGHNT, CDR2 YYREEE (reference sequence). Trimming cost V 4 bases and J 0 bases, with 7 bases left between them. This CDR3 reads CASSIDATNEKLFF. The CDR3 DNA is TGTGCCAGCAGCATAGATGCAACTAATGAAAAACTGTTTTTT.

CDR3 DNA: TGTGCCAGCAGCTTGGCAGGGAATCCTAACTATGGCTACACCTTC. Translation: CASSLAGNPNYGYTF. V gene TRBV7-9 combines with J gene TRBJ1-2, with a tentative D call TRBD1 (5 bases). V lost 3 bases and J 0 bases, leaving 11 bases between the germline ends. The germline V gene has CDR1 SEHNR and CDR2 FQNEAQ (reference sequence). This CDR3 contains 15 residues.

This clone has just a few counts. The gene calls are TRBV5-1 and TRBJ2-7, with 8 bases identical to TRBD2. V gave up 4 bases and J gave up 3 bases; unmatched junction bases: 9. From germline, CDR1 is SGHRS and CDR2 YFSETQ. This CDR3 has 15 residues. The CDR3: CASSLGSGGFYEQYF. The CDR3 nucleotides read TGCGCCAGCAGCCTGGGCAGCGGGGGTTTCTACGAGCAGTACTTC.

The chain couples TRBV27 to TRBJ1-1; no clear D gene. Germline lookup yields CDR1 MNHEY and CDR2 SMNVEV (reference sequence). The CDR3 loop spans 13 amino acids. The germline V and J ends were trimmed by 6 bases and 0 bases, with 8 bases remaining between them. CDR3 sequence reads: CASSKDMNTEAFF. CDR3 bases: TGTGCCAGCAGCAAAGACATGAACACTGAAGCTTTCTTT.